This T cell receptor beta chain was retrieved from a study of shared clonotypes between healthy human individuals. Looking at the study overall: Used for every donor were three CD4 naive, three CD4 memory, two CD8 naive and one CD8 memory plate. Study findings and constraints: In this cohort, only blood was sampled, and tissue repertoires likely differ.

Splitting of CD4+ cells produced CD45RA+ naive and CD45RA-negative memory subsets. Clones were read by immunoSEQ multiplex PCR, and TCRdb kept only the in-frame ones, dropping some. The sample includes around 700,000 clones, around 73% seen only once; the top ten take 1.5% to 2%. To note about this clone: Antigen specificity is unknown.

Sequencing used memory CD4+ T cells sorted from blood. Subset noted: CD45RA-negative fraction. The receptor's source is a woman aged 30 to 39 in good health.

The DNA for the CDR3 is TGCAGCGTTGAAGATATTGCGGTAAGCTACAATGAGCAGTTCTTC. This gives the protein CSVEDIAVSYNEQFF. The chain couples TRBV29-1 to TRBJ2-1; D gene uncertain. This CDR3 has 15 residues. Germline V gene lookup returns CDR1 SQVTM and CDR2 ANQGSEA. V was trimmed by 0 bases and J by 3 bases, leaving 12 bases between them.